This T cell receptor beta chain was obtained from a study of shared clonotypes between healthy human individuals. General study findings and limits: Relative to their counterparts shared across all four donors, non-shared clonotypes exhibited diminished generation probabilities.

This clone appeared a few times. Its antigen is currently unknown. Each subset's genomic DNA was shared equally among a number of immunoSEQ plates. Authors' analysis steps: Quality scores were absent from the junction-only immunoSEQ sequences, so filtering differed. The table came from immunoSEQ multiplex PCR; TCRdb's copy has only in-frame clones and leaves some out. That table furnishes V, J and clone size, whereas the DNA furnished D and trimming. Counted here are over a million clones, more than 75% occurring once; the ten biggest clones make up more than 0.45%. The V end lost 4 bases, the J end lost 2 bases, and 18 bases lay between the germline ends. Germline assignment: CDR1 SGDLS and CDR2 YYNGEE. CDR3 size: 16 residues.

The chain employs TRBV9 and TRBJ1-2; possibly TRBD1 for D (5 bases). The specimen sequenced was memory CD4+ T cells from PBMCs. Subset indicated: CD45RA-negative fraction. This TCR was recovered from a man between 18 and 29 years old in good health. Some clones in this sample may be carry-over from other donors' samples. Here the CDR3 reads CASSSGTLISNYGYTF. The CDR3 DNA follows: TGTGCCAGCAGCTCCGGGACCCTAATATCGAACTATGGCTACACCTTC.